This paragraph reports one T cell receptor (beta chain). Its antigen is not identified. This sample was taken from a study of T cells after yellow fever vaccination. Study as a whole: Low-cell-number fractions were prepared with SMART-Seq v4 Ultra Low Input.

Findings and caveats of the study: At less than 97% for CD4 and almost 90% for CD8, most primary-vaccination clones showed up again after the booster.

TCRdb re-analysed the 5' RACE reads in MiXCR, keeping a single row per CDR3 protein. The sample contains about 350,000 distinct CDR3 sequences, over 4% of which appear only once. The CDR3 has 18 residues. V dropped 1 base and J dropped 4; count of bases not matched to a gene: 10. The germline V gene has CDR1 ENHRY and CDR2 SYGVKD. This clonotype was obtained from a man between 18 and 29 years old who received the YFV17D yellow fever vaccine. The material sequenced was PBMCs, taken 5 days after the yellow fever booster vaccination. The V call is TRBV10-3, the J call TRBJ1-2, with 12 bases matching TRBD1. The CDR3 sequence is CAISELSGQGARVYGYTF. The CDR3 region has the DNA TGTGCCATCAGTGAGTTGTCGGGACAGGGGGCGAGAGTCTATGGCTACACCTTC.